Each of the 21 T cell receptor beta chains below was sequenced from the same sample in a study of vaccination effects on CD4 cells after COVID-19. For these receptors, no antigen is known. Sequencing in the ViraFEST assay came after antigen-specific CD4+ T cells had been expanded with viral peptide pools, which were used to stimulate PBMC. It was after 10 days of culture that CD4+ T cells were isolated. All participants had two doses of either the BNT162b2 or mRNA-1273 vaccine. Sequenced by immunoSEQ multiplex PCR; TCRdb stores in-frame clones only, minus some. The data hold about 32,000 clones, with roughly two thirds observed a single time. Sequenced material: CD4+ T cells from PBMCs cultured with HCoV-229E spike peptides, taken after COVID-19 vaccination. The receptors stem from a human donor who received a COVID-19 vaccine.

The rearrangement joins TRBV3-1 (or the pseudogene TRBV3-2) to TRBJ2-1; D call uncertain. The length of the CDR3 is 17 residues. Trimming stripped 0 bases from V and 5 bases from J, with 17 bases between. Looked up from germline, CDR1 is LGHDT and CDR2 is YNNKEL (reference sequence). DNA of the CDR3: TGTGCCAGCAGCCAAGATAGGCTAGTTGGGATGGACAATGAGCAGTTCTTC. It is translated as CASSQDRLVGMDNEQFF.

This clone was recorded once. V usage is TRBV19 and J usage is TRBJ1-2; possibly TRBD1 for D (6 bases). Germline V gene sequence: CDR1 LNHDA, CDR2 SQIVND (reference sequence). V was shortened by 3 bases and J by 4 bases, with 18 bases between the two germline ends. The CDR3 is 16 amino acids. The CDR3 protein is CASSIYPGGRVYGYTF. CDR3 DNA: TGTGCCAGTAGTATCTACCCCGGGGGGCGGGTCTATGGCTACACCTTC.

The gene calls are TRBV30 and TRBJ1-5; D call uncertain. V shed 1 base and J shed 6 bases, with 1 base lying between them. The CDR3 runs to 10 residues. CDR1 and CDR2 from the germline V gene are GTSNPN and SVGIG (reference sequence). DNA of the CDR3: TGTGCCTGGAGTGGTCAGCCCCAGCATTTT. Protein: CAWSGQPQHF.

The chain is built from TRBV6-4 and TRBJ2-1, with 7 bases lining up with TRBD1. CDR1 is MRHNA, CDR2 SNTAGT, per germline. After removal of 8 bases from V and 0 bases from J, the junction contained 4 bases not matched to a gene. The CDR3 contains 14 residues. The CDR3 reads CASAGTASYNEQFF. The CDR3, as DNA: TGTGCCAGCGCCGGGACAGCCTCCTACAATGAGCAGTTCTTC.

V and J are TRBV2 and TRBJ2-3; no reliable D call. Germline V gene data show CDR1 as SNHLY and CDR2 as FYNNEI. The CDR3 consists of 15 residues. Trimming pared 5 bases from V and 0 bases from J, leaving 12 bases between. The CDR3 region has the DNA TGTGCCAGCAGTTTAGCAGCCGCTAGCACAGATACGCAGTATTTT. Translation: CASSLAAASTDTQYF.

CDR3 DNA sequence: TGCGCCAGCAGCCCGGAACTAGCGGGAGGAAAGACCCAGTACTTC. Translated, it gives CASSPELAGGKTQYF. The rearrangement uses TRBV5-1 and TRBJ2-5, with TRBD2 matching over 12 bases. Germline CDR1 SGHRS, CDR2 YFSETQ. This CDR3 comprises 15 residues. J lost 6 bases, V lost 4 bases, and 7 bases had no gene match.

The DNA for the CDR3 is TGTGCCTGGACCGAGGGGGGGGCAGATACGCAGTATTTT. This encodes CAWTEGGADTQYF. The genes are TRBV30 and TRBJ2-3; TRBD2 is a possible D gene (7 bases). The CDR3 spans 13 residues. Germline loops: CDR1 GTSNPN, CDR2 SVGIG (reference sequence). V was trimmed by 4 bases and J by 4 bases, leaving 12 bases between them.

The CDR3 sequence: CASSQTSGGSYEQYF. DNA for the CDR3: TGTGCCAGCTCGCAGACTAGCGGGGGGTCCTACGAGCAGTACTTC. The chain joins TRBV18 to TRBJ2-7; 13 nucleotides agree with TRBD2. CDR3 length equals 15 residues. J was trimmed by 1 base and V by 6 bases; bases with no gene match: 3. Germline V lookup: CDR1 KGHSH, CDR2 LQKENI.

The chain combines TRBV2 with TRBJ2-3; D not resolved. This CDR3 comprises 13 residues. Germline V CDR1 and CDR2: SNHLY, FYNNEI. Between the trimmed V and J ends, which lost 5 bases and 2 bases, there was a span of 8 bases. The CDR3 DNA reads TGTGCCAGCAGTCCGCCGTTCACAGATACGCAGTATTTT. This encodes CASSPPFTDTQYF.

This chain uses TRBV5-1 with TRBJ2-7; D is ambiguous. The CDR3 sequence is 16 residues long. Germline V gene lookup returns CDR1 SGHRS and CDR2 YFSETQ. V was pared by 1 base and J by 0 bases, with 14 bases between. The CDR3 here is CASSLQSAGSSYEQYF. The CDR3 nucleotides are TGCGCCAGCAGCTTGCAATCGGCAGGCAGCTCCTACGAGCAGTACTTC.

This sequence joins TRBV18 and TRBJ1-2, with D tentatively TRBD1 (5 bases). The CDR3 runs to 14 residues. Trimming took 6 bases from V and 8 from J, leaving 19 bases between them. CDR1 is KGHSH, CDR2 LQKENI, per germline. The CDR3 DNA is TGTGCCAGCTCGCCTCAGGGCTTGGGGGACGGCTACACCTTC. Encoded protein: CASSPQGLGDGYTF.

The V and J genes are TRBV5-1 and TRBJ2-5, with no clear D. There are 11 residues in the CDR3. The V end lost 4 bases, the J end lost 2 bases, and 3 bases lay between the germline ends. The germline V gene has CDR1 SGHRS and CDR2 YFSETQ. In DNA form, the CDR3 reads TGCGCCAGCAGCGAACAAGAGACCCAGTACTTC. Translation: CASSEQETQYF.

The chain recombines TRBV19 with TRBJ2-1; 8 bases match TRBD2. There are 14 residues in the CDR3. After removal of 3 bases from V and 6 bases from J, the junction contained 4 bases not matched to a gene. Germline CDR1 is LNHDA and CDR2 is SQIVND (reference sequence). The CDR3: CASSMRLATNEQFF. CDR3 bases: TGTGCCAGTAGTATGAGACTAGCGACCAATGAGCAGTTCTTC.

V and J are TRBV6-4 and TRBJ2-2; no firm D call. Trimming removed 0 bases at V and 5 bases at J, with 4 bases between. Germline V gene data show CDR1 as MRHNA and CDR2 as SNTAGT. The CDR3 has 13 residues. The CDR3 bases are TGTGCCAGCAGTGACTCGACAACCGGGGAGCTGTTTTTT. This encodes CASSDSTTGELFF.

In nucleotides, the CDR3 is TGTGCCAGCAGCACAGGGGACACCGGGGAGCTGTTTTTT. Protein: CASSTGDTGELFF. The chain links TRBV11-3 to TRBJ2-2; TRBD1 matches at 7 bases. The CDR3 spans 13 residues. Trimming removed 5 bases from V and 3 bases from J; junction bases left unmatched: 0. Per germline, CDR1 SGHNT and CDR2 YENEEA.

This clone has only a few counts. The V call is TRBV24-1, the J call TRBJ1-5; 7 nucleotides align to TRBD1. Germline CDR1 and CDR2: KGHDR and SFDVKD. CDR3 size: 15 residues. With V trimmed by 12 bases and J by 3 bases, 13 bases remained unmatched. The CDR3 DNA is TGTGCCGCGCCACCTACGGACAGGTTCAATCAGCCCCAGCATTTT. It specifies CAAPPTDRFNQPQHF.

This clone occurred a few times. The V gene is TRBV6-2 or TRBV6-3, the J gene TRBJ1-2, with a weak D call TRBD1 (5 bases). Trimming left V 2 bases short and J 4 bases short, with 14 bases between. Germline V gene lookup returns CDR1 MNHEY and CDR2 SVGEGT. The CDR3 is 15 residues long. DNA for the CDR3: TGTGCCAGCAGTTACCGATCGACAGCGATCTATGGCTACACCTTC. It is translated as CASSYRSTAIYGYTF.

The genes are TRBV27 and TRBJ1-1, with no clear D. Germline CDR1 MNHEY, CDR2 SMNVEV (reference sequence). CDR3 size: 13 residues. Trimming left V 5 bases short and J 5 bases short, with 12 bases between. The CDR3 region is CASSAQLTTEAFF. The DNA for the CDR3 is TGTGCCAGCAGTGCCCAACTTACGACTGAAGCTTTCTTT.

The CDR3 here is CARDSDSGNTIYF. The CDR3 nucleotides read TGTGCCCGGGACTCGGACTCTGGAAACACCATATATTTT. V and J are TRBV30 and TRBJ1-3; possible D gene TRBD1, 5 bases. The V end was cut by 8 bases, the J end by 0 bases, with 11 bases between. This CDR3 is built from 13 residues. CDR1 GTSNPN and CDR2 SVGIG come from the germline V gene (reference sequence).

This chain connects TRBV7-8 to TRBJ2-2; 7 bases map to TRBD2. V lost 0 bases to trimming and J lost 4 bases; unmatched junction nucleotides: 5. Germline CDR1 reads SGHVS; CDR2 reads FQNEAQ. The CDR3 totals 16 residues. The CDR3 loop is CASSLASASGTGELFF. The CDR3 bases are TGTGCCAGCAGCTTAGCTAGTGCTAGCGGCACCGGGGAGCTGTTTTTT. Supplemented by reference TRBV7-8 and TRBJ2-2, the full variable domain reads GAGVSQSPRYKVAKRGQDVALRCDPISGHVSLFWYQQALGQGPEFLTYFQNEAQLDKSGLPSDRFFAERPEGSVSTLKIQRTQQEDSAVYLCASSLASASGTGELFFGEGSRLTVL.

This clone has a handful of counts. The genes are TRBV5-1 and TRBJ2-3, with D unclear. Germline V gene lookup returns CDR1 SGHRS and CDR2 YFSETQ. CDR3 size: 12 residues. V was pared by 4 bases and J by 2 bases, with 5 bases between. The CDR3, as DNA: TGCGCCAGCAGCATAAACACAGATACGCAGTATTTT. It is translated as CASSINTDTQYF.